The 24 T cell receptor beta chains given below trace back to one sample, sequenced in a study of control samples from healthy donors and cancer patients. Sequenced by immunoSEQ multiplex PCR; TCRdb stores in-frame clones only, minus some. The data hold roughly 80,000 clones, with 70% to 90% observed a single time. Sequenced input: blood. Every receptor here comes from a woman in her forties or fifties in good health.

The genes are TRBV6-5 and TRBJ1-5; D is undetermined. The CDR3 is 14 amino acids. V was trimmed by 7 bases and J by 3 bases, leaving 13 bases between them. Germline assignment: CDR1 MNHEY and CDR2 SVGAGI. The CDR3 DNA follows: TGTGCCAGCATGTTTCACAACTCCAATCAGCCCCAGCATTTT. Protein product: CASMFHNSNQPQHF.

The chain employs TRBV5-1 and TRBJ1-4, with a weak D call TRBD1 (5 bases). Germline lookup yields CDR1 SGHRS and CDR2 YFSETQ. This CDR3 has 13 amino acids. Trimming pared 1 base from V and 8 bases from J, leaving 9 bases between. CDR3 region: CASSLMAGEKLFF. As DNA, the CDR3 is TGCGCCAGCAGCTTGATGGCAGGGGAAAAACTGTTTTTT.

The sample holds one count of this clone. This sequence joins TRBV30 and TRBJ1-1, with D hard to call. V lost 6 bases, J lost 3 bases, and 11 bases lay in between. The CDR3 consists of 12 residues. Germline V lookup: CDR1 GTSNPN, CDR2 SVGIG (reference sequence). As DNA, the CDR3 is TGTGCCTGTTCACTCCGTCACACTGAAGCTTTCTTT. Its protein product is CACSLRHTEAFF.

CDR3 nucleotides: TGCAGCGTCCAAGGAGGGTCGACTGAAGCTTTCTTT. As protein: CSVQGGSTEAFF. The rearrangement joins TRBV29-1 to TRBJ1-1, with unresolved D. This CDR3 comprises 12 residues. V was shortened by 6 bases and J by 5 bases, with 13 bases between the two germline ends. The germline CDR1 and CDR2 sequences are SQVTM and ANQGSEA.

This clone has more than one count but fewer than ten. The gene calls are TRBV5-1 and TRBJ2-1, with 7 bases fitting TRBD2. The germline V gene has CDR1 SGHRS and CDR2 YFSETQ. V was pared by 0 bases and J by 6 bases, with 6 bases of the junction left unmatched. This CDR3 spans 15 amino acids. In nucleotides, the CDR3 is TGCGCCAGCAGCTTGGTTTCCGGGGAGGGCAATGAGCAGTTCTTC. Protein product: CASSLVSGEGNEQFF.

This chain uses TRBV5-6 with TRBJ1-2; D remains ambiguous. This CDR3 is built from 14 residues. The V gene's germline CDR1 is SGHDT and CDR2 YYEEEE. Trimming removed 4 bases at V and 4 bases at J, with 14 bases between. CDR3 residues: CASSHGRLVYGYTF. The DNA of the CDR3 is TGTGCCAGCAGCCACGGACGGCTAGTCTATGGCTACACCTTC.

The CDR3 bases are TGCAGTGCTGTCAGGGACACTGAAGCTTTCTTT. It translates to CSAVRDTEAFF. This rearrangement joins TRBV20-1 to TRBJ1-1; TRBD1 is a possible D gene (5 bases). CDR1 and CDR2 (germline): DFQATT, SNEGSKA (reference sequence). There are 11 residues in the CDR3. Trimming left V 5 bases short and J 3 bases short, with 7 bases between.

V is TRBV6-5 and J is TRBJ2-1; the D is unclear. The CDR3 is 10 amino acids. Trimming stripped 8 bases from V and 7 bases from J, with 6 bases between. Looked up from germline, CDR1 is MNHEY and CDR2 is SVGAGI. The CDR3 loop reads CASDGNEQFF. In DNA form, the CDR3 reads TGTGCCAGCGATGGGAATGAGCAGTTCTTC.

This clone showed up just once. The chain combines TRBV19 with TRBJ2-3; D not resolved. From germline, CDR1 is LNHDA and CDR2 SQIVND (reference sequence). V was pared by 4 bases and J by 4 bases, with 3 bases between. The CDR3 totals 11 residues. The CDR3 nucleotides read TGTGCCAGTAGTACGGCAGATACGCAGTATTTT. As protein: CASSTADTQYF.

The CDR3 sequence: CASSQPDRGSYEQYF. In DNA, the CDR3 is TGCGCCAGCAGCCAACCCGACAGGGGCTCCTACGAGCAGTACTTC. The V and J genes are TRBV4-1 and TRBJ2-7; 8 bases fit TRBD1. Germline V lookup: CDR1 MGHRA, CDR2 YSYEKL. The CDR3 has 15 residues. The ends lost 2 bases at V and 0 bases at J; junction bases unmatched: 3.

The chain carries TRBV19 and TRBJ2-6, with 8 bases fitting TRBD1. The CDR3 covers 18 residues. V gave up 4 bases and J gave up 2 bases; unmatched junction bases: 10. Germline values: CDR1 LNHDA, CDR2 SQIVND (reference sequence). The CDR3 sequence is CASSTTRQGSPGANVLTF. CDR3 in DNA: TGTGCCAGTAGTACCACAAGACAGGGGTCCCCTGGGGCCAACGTCCTGACTTTC.

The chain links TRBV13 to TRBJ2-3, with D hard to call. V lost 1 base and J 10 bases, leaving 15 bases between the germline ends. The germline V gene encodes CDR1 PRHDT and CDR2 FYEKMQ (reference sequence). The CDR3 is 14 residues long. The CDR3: CASSLAGQLRAQYF. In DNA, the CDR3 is TGTGCCAGCAGCTTAGCGGGTCAACTTCGGGCGCAGTATTTT. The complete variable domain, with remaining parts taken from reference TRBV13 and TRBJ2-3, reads AAGVIQSPRHLIKEKRETATLKCYPIPRHDTVYWYQQGPGQDPQFLISFYEKMQSDKGSIPDRFSAQQFSDYHSELNMSSLELGDSALYFCASSLAGQLRAQYFGPGTRLTVL.

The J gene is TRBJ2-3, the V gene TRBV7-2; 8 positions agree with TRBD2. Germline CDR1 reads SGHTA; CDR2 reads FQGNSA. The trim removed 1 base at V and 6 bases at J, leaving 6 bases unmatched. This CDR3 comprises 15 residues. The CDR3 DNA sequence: TGTGCCAGCAGCTTAGACCCGGGGGGGCGGGATACGCAGTATTTT. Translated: CASSLDPGGRDTQYF.

The CDR3 coding sequence is TGTGCCGGGAGGACGACCAACGAGCAGTACTTC. Amino acid sequence: CAGRTTNEQYF. This sequence joins TRBV2 and TRBJ2-7; possibly TRBD2 for D (6 bases). From germline, CDR1 is SNHLY and CDR2 FYNNEI. The ends were cut back, 11 bases at V and 5 bases at J, with 13 bases in the middle. There are 11 residues in the CDR3. The variable domain in full, with the rest retrieved from reference TRBV2 and TRBJ2-7, is EPEVTQTPSHQVTQMGQEVILRCVPISNHLYFYWYRQILGQKVEFLVSFYNNEISEKSEIFDDQFSVERPDGSNFTLKIRSTKLEDSAMYFCAGRTTNEQYFGPGTRLTVT.

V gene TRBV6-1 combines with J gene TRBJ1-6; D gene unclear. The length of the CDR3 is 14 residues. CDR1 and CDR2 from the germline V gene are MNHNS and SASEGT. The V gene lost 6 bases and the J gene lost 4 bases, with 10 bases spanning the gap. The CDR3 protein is CASSQAGYNSPLHF. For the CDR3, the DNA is TGTGCCAGCAGCCAAGCCGGTTATAATTCACCCCTCCACTTT.

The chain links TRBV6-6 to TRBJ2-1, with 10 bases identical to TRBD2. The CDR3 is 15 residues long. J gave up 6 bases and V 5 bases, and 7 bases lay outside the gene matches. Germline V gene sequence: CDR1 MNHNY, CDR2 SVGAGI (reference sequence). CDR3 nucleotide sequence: TGTGCCAGCAGTGACAGCGGGGGGGCCATCAATGAGCAGTTCTTC. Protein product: CASSDSGGAINEQFF.

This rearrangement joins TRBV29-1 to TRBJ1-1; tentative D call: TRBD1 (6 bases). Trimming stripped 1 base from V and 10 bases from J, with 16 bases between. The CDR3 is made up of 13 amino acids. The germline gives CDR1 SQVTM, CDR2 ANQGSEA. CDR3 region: CSVEGAAGATAFF. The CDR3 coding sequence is TGCAGCGTTGAAGGCGCGGCAGGGGCGACAGCTTTCTTT.

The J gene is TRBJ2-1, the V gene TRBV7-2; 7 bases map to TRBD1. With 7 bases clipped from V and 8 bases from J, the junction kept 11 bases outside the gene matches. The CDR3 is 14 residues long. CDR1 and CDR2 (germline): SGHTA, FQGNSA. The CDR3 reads CASTENRGYDEQFF. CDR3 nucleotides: TGTGCCAGCACGGAGAACAGGGGCTATGATGAGCAGTTCTTC.

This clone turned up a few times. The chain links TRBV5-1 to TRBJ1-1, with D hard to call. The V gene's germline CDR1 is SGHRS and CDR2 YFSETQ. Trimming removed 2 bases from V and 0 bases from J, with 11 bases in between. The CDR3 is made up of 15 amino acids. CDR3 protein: CASSFRTEMNTEAFF. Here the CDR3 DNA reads TGCGCCAGCAGCTTCAGGACGGAAATGAACACTGAAGCTTTCTTT.

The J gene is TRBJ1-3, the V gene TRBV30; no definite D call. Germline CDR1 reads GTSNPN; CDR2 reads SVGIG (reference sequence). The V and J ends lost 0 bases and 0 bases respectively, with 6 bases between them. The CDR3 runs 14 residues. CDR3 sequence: CAWSVGYSGNTIYF. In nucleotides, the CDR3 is TGTGCCTGGAGTGTTGGTTACTCTGGAAACACCATATATTTT.

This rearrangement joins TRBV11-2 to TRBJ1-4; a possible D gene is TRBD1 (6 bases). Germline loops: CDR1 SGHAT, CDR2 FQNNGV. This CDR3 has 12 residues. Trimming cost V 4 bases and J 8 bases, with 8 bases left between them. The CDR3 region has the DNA TGTGCCAGCAGCTCCAGGGGCGAAAAACTGTTTTTT. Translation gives CASSSRGEKLFF.

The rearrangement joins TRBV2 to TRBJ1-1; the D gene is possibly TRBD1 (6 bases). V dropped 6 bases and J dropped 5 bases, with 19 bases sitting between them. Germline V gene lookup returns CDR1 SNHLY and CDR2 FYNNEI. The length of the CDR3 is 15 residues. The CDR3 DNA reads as TGTGCCAGCAGAACAGGGAGTTCAACGGGGACTGAAGCTTTCTTT. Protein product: CASRTGSSTGTEAFF.

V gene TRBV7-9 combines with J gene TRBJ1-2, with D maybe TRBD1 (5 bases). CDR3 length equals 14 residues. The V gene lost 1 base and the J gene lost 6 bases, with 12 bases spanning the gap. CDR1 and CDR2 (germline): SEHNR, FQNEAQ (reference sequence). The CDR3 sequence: CASSLDKTGHGYTF. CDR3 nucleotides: TGTGCCAGCAGCTTAGATAAGACGGGGCATGGCTACACCTTC.

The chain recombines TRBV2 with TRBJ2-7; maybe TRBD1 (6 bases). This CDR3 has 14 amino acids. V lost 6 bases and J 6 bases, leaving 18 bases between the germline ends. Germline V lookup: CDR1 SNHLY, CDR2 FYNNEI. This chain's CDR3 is CASRIRDTSTEQYF. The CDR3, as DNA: TGTGCCAGCAGGATCCGGGACACCTCTACCGAGCAGTACTTC.